These 32 T cell receptor beta chains were sequenced from one sample in a study of blood T cell repertoires in COVID-19. The method was immunoSEQ multiplex PCR; TCRdb's version includes in-frame clones alone and lacks a portion of them. The sample has tens of thousands of clones, about nine tenths seen once; the top ten hold about a fifth. Sequenced sample: peripheral blood. The receptors shown here come from a woman in her 50s with active or convalescent COVID-19.

V and J are TRBV2 and TRBJ1-1; 9 bases are shared with TRBD1. The CDR3 runs 13 residues. The germline gives CDR1 SNHLY, CDR2 FYNNEI. Trimming took 3 bases from V and 10 from J; bases not matched to a gene: 6. For the CDR3, the DNA is TGTGCCAGCAGTGAGAACCCGGGACAGGGAGCTTTCTTT. The encoded protein is CASSENPGQGAFF.

The genes are TRBV11-2 and TRBJ2-2; TRBD1 is a possible D gene (5 bases). Trimming pared 8 bases from V and 3 bases from J, leaving 13 bases between. Germline CDR1 reads SGHAT; CDR2 reads FQNNGV. This CDR3 contains 14 residues. The CDR3 protein is CASRQTLDTGELFF. The CDR3 nucleotides are TGTGCCAGCCGACAGACTCTCGACACCGGGGAGCTGTTTTTT.

The V and J genes are TRBV5-4 and TRBJ1-1; D gene uncertain. CDR1 and CDR2 from the germline V gene are SGHNT and YYREEE (reference sequence). V was clipped by 0 bases and J by 4 bases, with 10 bases between them. The CDR3 has 14 amino acids. The CDR3 sequence is CASSLDSRTTEAFF. For the CDR3, the DNA is TGTGCCAGCAGCTTGGACTCTCGAACCACTGAAGCTTTCTTT.

The V and J genes are TRBV5-1 and TRBJ2-5; D is perhaps TRBD2 (6 bases). This CDR3 contains 13 residues. The ends were cut back, 0 bases at V and 7 bases at J, with 10 bases in the middle. Germline V gene data show CDR1 as SGHRS and CDR2 as YFSETQ. The CDR3 loop is CASSLGRGGTQYF. The CDR3 DNA is TGCGCCAGCAGCTTGGGCCGGGGAGGGACCCAGTACTTC. Complete variable domain (other parts from reference TRBV5-1 and TRBJ2-5): KAGVTQTPRYLIKTRGQQVTLSCSPISGHRSVSWYQQTPGQGLQFLFEYFSETQRNKGNFPGRFSGRQFSNSRSEMNVSTLELGDSALYLCASSLGRGGTQYFGPGTRLLVL.

This chain joins TRBV7-3 and TRBJ2-5; TRBD2 matches 9 bases. Trimming at V came to 1 base and at J to 3 bases, leaving 9 bases not matched to a gene. CDR3 length: 17 amino acids. CDR1 is SGHTA, CDR2 FQGTGA, per germline. The CDR3 protein is CASSLMGREGPEETQYF. CDR3 nucleotide sequence: TGTGCCAGCAGCTTAATGGGGCGGGAGGGCCCTGAAGAGACCCAGTACTTC.

V and J are TRBV5-6 and TRBJ2-7; 7 nucleotides align to TRBD2. J was trimmed by 2 bases and V by 0 bases; bases with no gene match: 11. CDR3 length: 17 residues. CDR1 is SGHDT and CDR2 is YYEEEE in the germline V gene. CDR3 sequence: CASSLVKEASGTYEQYF. CDR3 in DNA: TGTGCCAGCAGCTTGGTGAAGGAGGCTAGCGGTACCTACGAGCAGTACTTC.

This rearrangement joins TRBV5-1 to TRBJ2-1; 7 nucleotides agree with TRBD2. Germline CDR1 reads SGHRS; CDR2 reads YFSETQ. This CDR3 has 16 amino acids. J was trimmed by 0 bases and V by 0 bases; bases with no gene match: 3. The CDR3 DNA sequence: TGCGCCAGCAGCTTGGTCAGCGGGGCCTCCTACAATGAGCAGTTCTTC. Translation gives CASSLVSGASYNEQFF.

The J gene is TRBJ1-6, the V gene TRBV5-1, with a possible D match to TRBD1 (5 bases). Germline V CDR1 and CDR2: SGHRS, YFSETQ. V lost 5 bases to trimming and J lost 6 bases, with 15 bases between them. The CDR3 is 15 amino acids. In DNA form, the CDR3 reads TGCGCCAGCAGGACCACGGGACTCCCTAATTCACCCCTCCACTTT. Translating it yields CASRTTGLPNSPLHF.

The rearrangement uses TRBV5-4 and TRBJ2-5; D possibly corresponds to TRBD2 (5 bases). This CDR3 region has 14 residues. Deletions cut 1 base from V and 0 bases from J, with 7 bases between. Germline V gene data show CDR1 as SGHNT and CDR2 as YYREEE (reference sequence). The CDR3: CASSLSGYQETQYF. CDR3 nucleotide sequence: TGTGCCAGCAGCTTGAGCGGATACCAAGAGACCCAGTACTTC.

The chain uses TRBV5-6 and TRBJ2-7; 13 nucleotides match TRBD2. Unmatched junction bases numbered 7, after V lost 4 bases and J lost 3 bases. Germline V gene data show CDR1 as SGHDT and CDR2 as YYEEEE. CDR3 length: 16 residues. CDR3 protein: CASSPGTSGIVYEQYF. The CDR3, as DNA: TGTGCCAGCAGCCCGGGGACTAGCGGGATCGTCTACGAGCAGTACTTC. Full variable domain (outside the CDR3, taken from reference TRBV5-6 and TRBJ2-7): DAGVTQSPTHLIKTRGQQVTLRCSPKSGHDTVSWYQQALGQGPQFIFQYYEEEERQRGNFPDRFSGHQFPNYSSELNVNALLLGDSALYLCASSPGTSGIVYEQYFGPGTRLTVT.

The V call is TRBV5-8, the J call TRBJ2-7, with D perhaps matching TRBD1 (5 bases). The CDR3 consists of 14 residues. From germline, CDR1 is SGHTS and CDR2 YDEGEE. Trimming removed 7 bases from V and 2 bases from J, with 16 bases in between. The CDR3 here is CASLPSQGTYEQYF. CDR3 DNA sequence: TGTGCCAGCCTCCCCTCGCAGGGTACCTACGAGCAGTACTTC.

In its sample, this clone was seen once. For the CDR3, the DNA is TGTGCCAGCAGCTTGGGTCCGGGGTTCAATGAGCAGTTCTTC. Residues: CASSLGPGFNEQFF. The V call is TRBV7-3, the J call TRBJ2-1; D possibly corresponds to TRBD2 (5 bases). Germline values: CDR1 SGHTA, CDR2 FQGTGA. The CDR3 has 14 amino acids. V lost 3 bases, J lost 6 bases, and 12 bases lay in between.

This chain connects TRBV5-1 to TRBJ2-2; D unresolved. The CDR3 is 15 amino acids. Germline-derived CDR1 and CDR2 are SGHRS and YFSETQ. The V gene lost 4 bases and the J gene lost 0 bases, with 10 bases spanning the gap. The CDR3 bases are TGCGCCAGCAGCCTGGCTTACTCGAACACCGGGGAGCTGTTTTTT. Protein sequence: CASSLAYSNTGELFF.

The CDR3 DNA reads as TGTGCCAGCTCACCAGATACAGACGCTGAAGCTTTCTTT. Protein product: CASSPDTDAEAFF. The gene calls are TRBV18 and TRBJ1-1, with D unresolved. The V end lost 2 bases, the J end lost 6 bases, and 10 bases lay between the germline ends. In germline, CDR1 is KGHSH, CDR2 LQKENI. This CDR3 has 13 residues.

J is TRBJ2-1 and V is TRBV5-6; TRBD2 matches at 11 bases. In germline, CDR1 is SGHDT, CDR2 YYEEEE. This CDR3 has 19 residues. The V gene end was trimmed by 0 bases and the J gene end by 7 bases; junction bases not matched to a gene: 15. As DNA, the CDR3 is TGTGCCAGCAGCTTGGGTGCCGGGACTAGCGGAGTCGAGGTGAATGAGCAGTTCTTC. Translation gives CASSLGAGTSGVEVNEQFF. Drawing the rest from reference TRBV5-6 and TRBJ2-1, the complete variable domain is DAGVTQSPTHLIKTRGQQVTLRCSPKSGHDTVSWYQQALGQGPQFIFQYYEEEERQRGNFPDRFSGHQFPNYSSELNVNALLLGDSALYLCASSLGAGTSGVEVNEQFFGPGTRLTVL.

A single count supports this clone. The chain combines TRBV19 with TRBJ2-7, with a possible D match to TRBD2 (6 bases). Trimming cost V 1 base and J 7 bases, with 11 bases left between them. CDR1 is LNHDA and CDR2 is SQIVND in the germline V gene (reference sequence). The CDR3 covers 13 residues. The CDR3 nucleotides are TGTGCCAGTAGTATAGCGGGAGCGTCTGAGCAGTACTTC. This translates into CASSIAGASEQYF.

The chain has TRBV9 and TRBJ1-2; D is possibly TRBD1 (6 bases). The CDR3 has 18 residues. Trimming cost V 9 bases and J 2 bases, with 29 bases left between them. The germline CDR1 and CDR2 sequences are SGDLS and YYNGEE. The CDR3 region has the DNA TGTGCCATAACAAGGGGGGGACGGATTAGAATGCTCAACTATGGCTACACCTTC. Its protein is CAITRGGRIRMLNYGYTF.

A single count supports this clone. The chain links TRBV19 to TRBJ2-3; 12 bases agree with TRBD1. Germline CDR1 LNHDA, CDR2 SQIVND (reference sequence). With 2 bases clipped from V and 1 base from J, the junction kept 4 bases outside the gene matches. This CDR3 comprises 17 residues. This CDR3 is CASSIKGQGAGTDTQYF. The DNA of the CDR3 is TGTGCCAGTAGTATAAAGGGACAGGGGGCCGGCACAGATACGCAGTATTTT.

This clone has a single count. DNA for the CDR3: TGTGCCAGCAGTTCCGGGACAGGGACCTACGAGCAGTACTTC. It is translated as CASSSGTGTYEQYF. The rearrangement joins TRBV2 to TRBJ2-7, with TRBD1 matching 9 bases. J was trimmed by 2 bases and V by 5 bases; bases with no gene match: 4. The CDR3 loop spans 14 amino acids. Germline assignment: CDR1 SNHLY and CDR2 FYNNEI.

The chain links TRBV2 to TRBJ1-5; D is unresolved. Trimming removed 1 base at V and 0 bases at J, with 10 bases between. This CDR3 has 16 residues. Germline assignment: CDR1 SNHLY and CDR2 FYNNEI. The CDR3 DNA sequence: TGTGCCAGCAGTGAAGAATGGTCGGTTAGCAATCAGCCCCAGCATTTT. Its protein is CASSEEWSVSNQPQHF.

The CDR3 region has the DNA TGTGCCAGCAGGGAACAGAGCGCTGGAAACACCATATATTTT. Its translation: CASREQSAGNTIYF. The chain is built from TRBV2 and TRBJ1-3; D unresolved. Germline CDR1 is SNHLY and CDR2 is FYNNEI. CDR3 size: 14 residues. Trimming removed 6 bases from V and 2 bases from J, with 11 bases in between. Combining the CDR3 with reference TRBV2 and TRBJ1-3 gives the whole variable domain EPEVTQTPSHQVTQMGQEVILRCVPISNHLYFYWYRQILGQKVEFLVSFYNNEISEKSEIFDDQFSVERPDGSNFTLKIRSTKLEDSAMYFCASREQSAGNTIYFGEGSWLTVV.

The rearrangement joins TRBV5-4 to TRBJ1-1; no reliable D call. The CDR3 spans 15 residues. With 5 bases removed from V and 5 bases from J, the gap between germline ends came to 19 bases. Germline CDR1 is SGHNT and CDR2 is YYREEE (reference sequence). CDR3: CASSPARSGWTEAFF. CDR3 DNA: TGTGCCAGCAGTCCTGCGAGGTCCGGGTGGACTGAAGCTTTCTTT.

The rearrangement uses TRBV7-2 and TRBJ1-5; 7 nucleotides align to TRBD1. The CDR3 has 15 amino acids. The germline V gene has CDR1 SGHTA and CDR2 FQGNSA. V lost 2 bases and J lost 1; bases outside the gene matches: 2. The CDR3 sequence: CASSLLGQSNQPQHF. DNA of the CDR3: TGTGCCAGCAGCTTACTGGGACAGAGCAATCAGCCCCAGCATTTT. Based on the CDR3 plus reference TRBV7-2 and TRBJ1-5, the full variable domain is GAGVSQSPSNKVTEKGKDVELRCDPISGHTALYWYRQSLGQGLEFLIYFQGNSAPDKSGLPSDRFSAERTGGSVSTLTIQRTQQEDSAVYLCASSLLGQSNQPQHFGDGTRLSIL.

The chain combines TRBV2 with TRBJ2-3; D gene uncertain. The V end lost 1 base, the J end lost 3 bases, and 11 bases lay between the germline ends. CDR3 length equals 15 residues. Germline assignment: CDR1 SNHLY and CDR2 FYNNEI. CDR3 sequence: CASSEDYQTTDTQYF. The CDR3 DNA reads as TGTGCCAGCAGTGAAGACTACCAAACGACAGATACGCAGTATTTT.

In its sample, this clone was seen once. The V gene is TRBV3-1 (or the pseudogene TRBV3-2), the J gene TRBJ2-1; weak D call: TRBD1 (6 bases). The germline V gene has CDR1 LGHDT and CDR2 YNNKEL (reference sequence). This CDR3 spans 16 amino acids. V lost 5 bases to trimming and J lost 3 bases, with 17 bases between them. CDR3 in DNA: TGTGCCAGCAGCAGAGTGGATTGGGACAACTACAATGAGCAGTTCTTC. Its translation: CASSRVDWDNYNEQFF.

This chain joins TRBV12-3 or TRBV12-4 and TRBJ2-1; the match to TRBD1 covers 7 bases. The ends lost 4 bases at V and 6 bases at J; junction bases unmatched: 3. CDR3 size: 13 residues. The CDR3 protein is CASSSGQPNEQFF. The CDR3 region has the DNA TGTGCCAGCAGTTCGGGACAGCCCAATGAGCAGTTCTTC.

This clone showed up just once. The chain uses TRBV20-1 and TRBJ2-3; D gene ambiguous. V lost 5 bases and J 4 bases, leaving 7 bases between the germline ends. Germline V gives CDR1 DFQATT, CDR2 SNEGSKA (reference sequence). There are 11 residues in the CDR3. CDR3 amino acids: CSAPLADTQYF. CDR3 nucleotide sequence: TGCAGTGCTCCCCTAGCAGATACGCAGTATTTT.

This clone occurred many times. This chain links TRBV2 with TRBJ2-7; TRBD2 agrees at 12 bases. The CDR3 loop spans 18 amino acids. The V and J ends lost 2 bases and 0 bases, in that order; junction bases with no gene match: 8. Germline V lookup: CDR1 SNHLY, CDR2 FYNNEI. Here the CDR3 DNA reads TGTGCCAGCAGTGAAATCACTAGCGGGAGGCCCAGCTCCTACGAGCAGTACTTC. As protein: CASSEITSGRPSSYEQYF.

The chain recombines TRBV11-2 with TRBJ1-2; possible D gene TRBD1, 6 bases. This CDR3 is built from 15 residues. V gave up 3 bases and J gave up 4 bases, with 15 bases separating them. Per germline, CDR1 SGHAT and CDR2 FQNNGV. CDR3 amino acids: CASSLRAGAGYGYTF. The DNA for the CDR3 is TGTGCCAGCAGCTTGCGTGCAGGGGCGGGCTATGGCTACACCTTC.

The J gene is TRBJ2-3, the V gene TRBV2; 9 bases fit TRBD2. The CDR3 consists of 17 residues. Germline assignment: CDR1 SNHLY and CDR2 FYNNEI. The ends lost 3 bases at V and 0 bases at J; junction bases unmatched: 7. The CDR3 DNA follows: TGTGCCAGCAGTGACAATAGCGGGAGCTCTAGCACAGATACGCAGTATTTT. Protein sequence: CASSDNSGSSSTDTQYF. The whole variable domain, filled in from reference TRBV2 and TRBJ2-3, reads EPEVTQTPSHQVTQMGQEVILRCVPISNHLYFYWYRQILGQKVEFLVSFYNNEISEKSEIFDDQFSVERPDGSNFTLKIRSTKLEDSAMYFCASSDNSGSSSTDTQYFGPGTRLTVL.

The genes are TRBV5-5 and TRBJ2-4; tentatively, D is TRBD2 (5 bases). Trimming stripped 4 bases from V and 6 bases from J, with 8 bases between. The length of the CDR3 is 12 residues. The germline V gene encodes CDR1 SGHKS and CDR2 YYEKEE (reference sequence). The CDR3 coding sequence is TGTGCCAGCAGCCGCGGGCTAAACATTCAGTACTTC. Translated, it gives CASSRGLNIQYF.

The gene calls are TRBV14 and TRBJ1-1; D might be TRBD1 (6 bases). Deletions cut 0 bases from V and 5 bases from J, with 13 bases between. In germline, CDR1 is SGHDN, CDR2 FVKESK. The CDR3 runs to 15 residues. CDR3 residues: CASSQDRKGVTEAFF. In nucleotides, the CDR3 is TGTGCCAGCAGCCAAGATAGGAAGGGGGTAACTGAAGCTTTCTTT.